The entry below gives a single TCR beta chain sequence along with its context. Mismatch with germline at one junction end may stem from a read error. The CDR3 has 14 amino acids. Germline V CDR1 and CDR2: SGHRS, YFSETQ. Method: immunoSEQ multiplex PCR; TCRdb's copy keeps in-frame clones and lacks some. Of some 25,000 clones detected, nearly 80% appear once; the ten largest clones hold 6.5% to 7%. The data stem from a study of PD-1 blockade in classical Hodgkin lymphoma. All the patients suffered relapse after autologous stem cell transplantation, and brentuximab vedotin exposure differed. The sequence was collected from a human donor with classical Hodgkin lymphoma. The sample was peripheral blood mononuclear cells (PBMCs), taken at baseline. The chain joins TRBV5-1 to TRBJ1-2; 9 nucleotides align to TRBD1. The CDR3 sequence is CASSLGQGGYGYTF. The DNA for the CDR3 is TGCGCCAGCAGCTTGGGACAGGGGGGCTATGGTTACACCTTC.